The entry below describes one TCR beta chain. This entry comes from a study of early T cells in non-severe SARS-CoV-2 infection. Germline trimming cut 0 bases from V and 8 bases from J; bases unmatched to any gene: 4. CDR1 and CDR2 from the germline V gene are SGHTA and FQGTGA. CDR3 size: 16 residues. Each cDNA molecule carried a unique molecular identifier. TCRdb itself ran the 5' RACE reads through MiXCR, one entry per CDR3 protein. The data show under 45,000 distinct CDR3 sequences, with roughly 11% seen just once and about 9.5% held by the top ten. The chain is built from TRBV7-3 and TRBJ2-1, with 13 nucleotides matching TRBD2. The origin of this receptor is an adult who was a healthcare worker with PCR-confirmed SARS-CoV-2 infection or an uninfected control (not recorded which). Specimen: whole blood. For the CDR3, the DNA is TGTGCCAGCAGCTTAACACTAGCGGGGGGGCCAGATGAGCAGTTCTTC. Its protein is CASSLTLAGGPDEQFF. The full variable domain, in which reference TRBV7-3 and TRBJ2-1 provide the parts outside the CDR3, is GAGVSQTPSNKVTEKGKYVELRCDPISGHTALYWYRQSLGQGPEFLIYFQGTGAADDSGLPNDRFFAVRPEGSVSTLKIQRTERGDSAVYLCASSLTLAGGPDEQFFGPGTRLTVL.